The 3 T cell receptor beta chains below were found in one sample sequenced in a study of OX40 agonist ivuxolimab in advanced cancers. The data were produced by immunoSEQ multiplex PCR, yet TCRdb's version contains in-frame clones alone and is incomplete. The sample yields some 23,000 clones, approximately 91% seen once. This specimen was CD4+ or CD8+ T cells sorted from blood, taken in a trial of the OX40 agonist ivuxolimab. The origin of the receptors is an adult with an advanced solid tumor such as melanoma, head and neck, liver or kidney cancer.

This clone was picked up one time. The J gene is TRBJ2-7, the V gene TRBV29-1; the D is unclear. The CDR3 has 13 residues. The V end was cut by 7 bases, the J end by 3 bases, with 16 bases between. Germline V lookup: CDR1 SQVTM, CDR2 ANQGSEA. The CDR3 nucleotides read TGCAGCGGGTCACCGGGTGGTTTCTACGAGCAGTACTTC. Translation: CSGSPGGFYEQYF.

The rearrangement links TRBV5-6 to TRBJ2-5; 11 bases line up with TRBD1. Germline V lookup: CDR1 SGHDT, CDR2 YYEEEE. The CDR3 length is 15 residues. After removal of 1 base from V and 3 bases from J, the junction contained 2 bases not matched to a gene. This CDR3 reads CASSLRTGGEETQYF. CDR3 in DNA: TGTGCCAGCAGCTTGCGGACAGGGGGCGAAGAGACCCAGTACTTC.

The table lists this clone with a count of one. The J gene is TRBJ1-1, the V gene TRBV28; 7 bases are a match to TRBD1. The CDR3 sequence is 14 residues long. With 6 bases clipped from V and 0 bases from J, the junction kept 4 bases outside the gene matches. Germline-derived CDR1 and CDR2 are MDHEN and SYDVKM. This CDR3 reads CASSETGMNTEAFF. The CDR3 coding sequence is TGTGCCAGCAGCGAGACAGGGATGAACACTGAAGCTTTCTTT.